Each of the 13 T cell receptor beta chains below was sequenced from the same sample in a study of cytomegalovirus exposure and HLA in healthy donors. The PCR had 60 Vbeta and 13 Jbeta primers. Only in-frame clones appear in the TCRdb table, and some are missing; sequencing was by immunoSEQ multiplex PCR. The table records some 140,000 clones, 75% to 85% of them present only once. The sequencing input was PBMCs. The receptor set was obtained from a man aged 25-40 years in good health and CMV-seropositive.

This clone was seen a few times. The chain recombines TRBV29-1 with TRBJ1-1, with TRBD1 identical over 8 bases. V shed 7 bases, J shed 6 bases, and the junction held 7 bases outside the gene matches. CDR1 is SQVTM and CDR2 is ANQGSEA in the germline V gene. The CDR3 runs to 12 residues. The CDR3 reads CSGTPGQAEAFF. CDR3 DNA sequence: TGCAGCGGGACCCCGGGACAGGCTGAAGCTTTCTTT.

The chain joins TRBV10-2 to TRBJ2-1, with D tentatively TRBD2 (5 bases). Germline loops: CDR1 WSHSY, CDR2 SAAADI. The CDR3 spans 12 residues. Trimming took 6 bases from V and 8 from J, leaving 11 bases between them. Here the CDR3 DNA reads TGCGCCAGCAGAGAATCCGGGGATGAGCAGTTCTTC. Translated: CASRESGDEQFF.

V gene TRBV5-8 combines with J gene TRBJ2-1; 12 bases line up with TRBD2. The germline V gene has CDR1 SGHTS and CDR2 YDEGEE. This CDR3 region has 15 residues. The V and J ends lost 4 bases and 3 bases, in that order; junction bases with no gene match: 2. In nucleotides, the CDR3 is TGTGCCAGCAGCAAGACTAGCGGGAGCTACAATGAGCAGTTCTTC. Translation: CASSKTSGSYNEQFF.

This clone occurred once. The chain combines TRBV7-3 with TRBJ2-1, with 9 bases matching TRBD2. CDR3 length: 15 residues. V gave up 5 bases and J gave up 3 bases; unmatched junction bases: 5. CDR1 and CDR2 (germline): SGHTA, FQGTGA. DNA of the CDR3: TGTGCCAGCAGCGGGGGACTAGCCCACTACAATGAGCAGTTCTTC. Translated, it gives CASSGGLAHYNEQFF.

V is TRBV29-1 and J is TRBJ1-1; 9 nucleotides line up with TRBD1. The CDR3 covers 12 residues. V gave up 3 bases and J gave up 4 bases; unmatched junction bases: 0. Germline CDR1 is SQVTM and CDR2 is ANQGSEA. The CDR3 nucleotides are TGCAGCGTTGAGACAGGGGGCACTGAAGCTTTCTTT. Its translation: CSVETGGTEAFF.

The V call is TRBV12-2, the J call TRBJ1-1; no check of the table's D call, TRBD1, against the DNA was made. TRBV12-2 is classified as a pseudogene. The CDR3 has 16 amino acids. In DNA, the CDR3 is TGTGCAAGTCGCTCCGGGACAGGGGCTCGACGGACTGAAGCTTTCTTT. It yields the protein CASRSGTGARRTEAFF.

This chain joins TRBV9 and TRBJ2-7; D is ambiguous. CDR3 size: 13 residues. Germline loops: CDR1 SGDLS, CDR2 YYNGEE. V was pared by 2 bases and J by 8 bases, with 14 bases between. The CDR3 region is CASSVGPGRKQYF. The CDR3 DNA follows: TGTGCCAGCAGCGTTGGTCCGGGTAGAAAGCAGTACTTC.

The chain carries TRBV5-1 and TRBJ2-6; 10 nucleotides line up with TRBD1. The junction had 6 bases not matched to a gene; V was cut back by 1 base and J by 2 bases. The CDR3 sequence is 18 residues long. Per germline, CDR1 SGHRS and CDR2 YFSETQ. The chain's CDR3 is CASSLKTGGVTGANVLTF. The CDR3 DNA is TGCGCCAGCAGCTTGAAGACAGGGGGCGTAACTGGGGCCAACGTCCTGACTTTC.

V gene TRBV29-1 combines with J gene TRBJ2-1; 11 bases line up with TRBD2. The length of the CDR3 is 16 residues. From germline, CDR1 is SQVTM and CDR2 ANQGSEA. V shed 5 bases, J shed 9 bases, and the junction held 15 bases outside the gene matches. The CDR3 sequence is CSVRFGTSGRLSEQFF. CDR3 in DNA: TGCAGCGTTCGTTTCGGAACTAGCGGGAGACTATCTGAGCAGTTCTTC.

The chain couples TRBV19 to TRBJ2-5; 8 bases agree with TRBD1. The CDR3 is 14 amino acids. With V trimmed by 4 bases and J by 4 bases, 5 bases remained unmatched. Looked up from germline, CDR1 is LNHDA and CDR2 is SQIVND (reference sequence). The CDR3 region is CASSTTGGRETQYF. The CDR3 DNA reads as TGTGCCAGTAGTACTACAGGGGGAAGAGAGACCCAGTACTTC.

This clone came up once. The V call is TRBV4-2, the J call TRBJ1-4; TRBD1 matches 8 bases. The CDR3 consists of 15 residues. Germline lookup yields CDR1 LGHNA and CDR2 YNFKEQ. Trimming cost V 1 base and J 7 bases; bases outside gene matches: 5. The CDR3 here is CASSQAKQGGEKLFF. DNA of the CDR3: TGTGCCAGCAGCCAAGCAAAACAGGGGGGTGAAAAACTGTTTTTT.

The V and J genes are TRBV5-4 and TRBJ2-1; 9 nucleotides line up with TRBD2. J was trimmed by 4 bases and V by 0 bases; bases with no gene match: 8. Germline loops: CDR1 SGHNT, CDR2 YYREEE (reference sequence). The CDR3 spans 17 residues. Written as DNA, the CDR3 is TGTGCCAGCAGCTTGGGGGCGGGGGGGAAACTTTACAATGAGCAGTTCTTC. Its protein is CASSLGAGGKLYNEQFF.

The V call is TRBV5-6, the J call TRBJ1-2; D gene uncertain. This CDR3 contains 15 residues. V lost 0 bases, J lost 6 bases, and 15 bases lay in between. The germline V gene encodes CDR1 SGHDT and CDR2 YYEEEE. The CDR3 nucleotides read TGTGCCAGCAGCTTGGAGGGAGGAGTGCTAAATGGCTACACCTTC. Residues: CASSLEGGVLNGYTF.